The next 22 T cell receptor delta chains were all read from a single sample in a study of γδ T cells in repeated Plasmodium falciparum infection. TCRdb re-called the multiplex PCR reads via CATT. The sample holds roughly 93,000 delta-chain clones; roughly 1.4% are singletons and the top ten take roughly 9.5%. Bulk repertoires came from Vgamma9/Vdelta2+ or Vdelta2-negative gammadelta T cells flow-sorted from PBMC. The sample taken for sequencing was gamma-delta T cells from blood. These receptor sequences come from a pool of human donors (malaria-infected and uninfected, not separated).

This clone is medium-sized in the sample. Other DNA sequences in the same sample also yield this CDR3. The rearrangement joins TRDV1 to TRDJ1, with D perhaps matching TRDD3 (5 bases). The V and J ends lost 6 bases and 0 bases respectively, with 17 bases between them. This CDR3 region has 16 residues. The germline gives CDR1 TSWWSYY, CDR2 QGS. Written as DNA, the CDR3 is TGTGCTCTTGGTCTCCATCGGGGGGCGTACACCGATAAACTCATCTTT. This gives the protein CALGLHRGAYTDKLIF.

This clone was detected a few times. The translation of this DNA and the TCRdb protein of a much larger clone differ at residue 9, probably owing to a read error; the protein shown here is translated from the DNA. The chain links TRDV2 to TRDJ1, with no clear D. Here the J gene came from matching the DNA to germline, since TCRdb omits it. This CDR3 region has 13 residues. V lost 2 bases and J lost 6, with 12 bases in between. CDR1 and CDR2 from the germline V gene are GEAIGNYY and EKD. The CDR3, as DNA: TGTGCCTGTGACAGTGTAGGAGTCAATAAACTCATCTTT. It codes for CACDSVGVNKLIF.

As to this clone: TCRdb's protein, taken from a much larger clone, differs from this DNA's translation at residue 9, likely owing to a read error; the protein displayed comes from the DNA. The J gene is TRDJ1, the V gene TRDV1, with TRDD3 matching over 12 bases. This CDR3 comprises 22 residues. The trim removed 2 bases at V and 4 bases at J, leaving 23 bases unmatched. CDR1 TSWWSYY and CDR2 QGS come from the germline V gene. CDR3 bases: TGTGCTCTTGGGGAAGCTTCCCGAGGATACTGGGGGATACAGTTATTGGGCGATAAACTCATCTTT. It translates to CALGEASRGYWGIQLLGDKLIF.

This clone was seen only a few times. The translation of this DNA and the TCRdb protein of a much larger clone differ at residue 11, probably owing to a read error; the protein shown here is translated from the DNA. This sequence joins TRDV2 and TRDJ3; TRDD3 is a possible D gene (5 bases). TCRdb records no J gene; here it was assigned by comparing the DNA to germline. The CDR3 runs 17 residues. Looked up from germline, CDR1 is GEAIGNYY and CDR2 is EKD. In DNA, the CDR3 is TGTGCCTGTGACACCGGAAGGTTTCTTTGGGGCACCCGACAGATGTTTTTC. Translated: CACDTGRFLWGTRQMFF.

Turning to this clone: A read error is likely here: a far larger clone is one base away. The sample has other DNA sequences that encode this CDR3 too. The gene calls are TRDV1 and TRDJ1; D is possibly TRDD2 (6 bases). Here the J gene came from matching the DNA to germline, since TCRdb omits it. The CDR3 runs 20 residues. Trimming stripped 5 bases from V and 0 bases from J, with 28 bases between. From germline, CDR1 is TSWWSYY and CDR2 QGS. The CDR3 is CALGRSFPSYPGVYTDKLIF. CDR3 sequence (DNA): TGTGCTCTTGGGAGGTCCTTCCCCTCGTACCCGGGGGTGTACACCGATAAACTCATCTTT.

Regarding this clone: TCRdb's protein, taken from a much larger clone, differs from this DNA's translation at residue 4, likely owing to a read error; the protein displayed comes from the DNA. The V gene is TRDV2, the J gene TRDJ1; TRDD3 aligns across 7 bases. The germline V gene has CDR1 GEAIGNYY and CDR2 EKD. The length of the CDR3 is 17 residues. Here the CDR3 DNA reads TGTGCCTGTGCCACCGTGGGGGAGGCCCCGAGAACCGATAAACTCATCTTT. Residues: CACATVGEAPRTDKLIF.

As for this clone: The translation of this DNA and the TCRdb protein of a much larger clone differ at residue 6, probably owing to a read error; the protein shown here is translated from the DNA. V is TRDV2 and J is TRDJ1; 11 bases are shared with TRDD3. TCRdb is silent on the J gene; assignment here came from matching the DNA to germline. V lost 2 bases, J lost 6 bases, and 7 bases stayed unmatched. The CDR3 extends over 15 amino acids. The V gene's germline CDR1 is GEAIGNYY and CDR2 EKD. CDR3 nucleotide sequence: TGTGCCTGTGACATCCGCGCACTGGGGGATAATAAACTCATCTTT. Its translation is CACDIRALGDNKLIF.

At least ten counts were recorded for this clone. The chain couples TRDV1 to TRDJ1, with 9 bases fitting TRDD3. No J gene is reported in TCRdb; it was inferred here by comparing the DNA with germline. Germline CDR1 reads TSWWSYY; CDR2 reads QGS. V was clipped by 8 bases and J by 0 bases; unmatched bases: 19. The CDR3 loop spans 19 amino acids. The chain's CDR3 is CALWPPTVYSGGYTDKLIF. CDR3 nucleotides: TGTGCTCTTTGGCCCCCCACTGTCTACTCTGGGGGATACACCGATAAACTCATCTTT.

This clone has a handful of counts. A far more abundant clone sits one base away, making this likely a read error. Distinct nucleotide sequences in the sample also encode this CDR3. This chain links TRAV38-2/DV8 with TRDJ1; 8 bases fit TRDD3. The J gene, missing from TCRdb, was assigned here through DNA to germline matching. Germline values: CDR1 TSESDYY, CDR2 QEAYKQQN. V trimming: 1 base; J trimming: 10 bases; junction bases outside the gene matches: 24. The CDR3 spans 19 residues. The CDR3 protein is CAYRSQSFLSLWGYLGLIF. The CDR3 DNA follows: TGTGCTTATAGGAGCCAATCATTCCTATCCTTGTGGGGATACCTTGGACTCATCTTT.

A word on this clone: It differs at one base from a far larger clone, so likely a read error. This sample includes further DNA sequences coding for the same CDR3. The CDR3 loop is CACDTVSWNPPPKLIF. CDR3 DNA sequence: TGTGCCTGTGACACCGTTTCGTGGAACCCTCCACCTAAACTCATCTTT. V gene TRDV2 combines with J gene TRDJ1; D uncertain. Since TCRdb gives no J gene, matching the DNA to germline was used here to assign it. This CDR3 has 16 amino acids. Germline-derived CDR1 and CDR2 are GEAIGNYY and EKD. Trimming shortened V by 0 bases and J by 7 bases, and 20 bases separated the two germline ends.

This clone was seen a few times. TCRdb's entry gives the protein of a much larger clone, which mismatches this DNA's translation at residue 8, likely from a read error; the protein reported here is translated from the DNA. V usage is TRDV2 and J usage is TRDJ1; D gene ambiguous. No J gene is reported in TCRdb; it was inferred here by comparing the DNA with germline. Germline V gene lookup returns CDR1 GEAIGNYY and CDR2 EKD. The CDR3 has 15 residues. Trimming took 0 bases from V and 0 from J, leaving 10 bases between them. The CDR3 DNA follows: TGTGCCTGTGACACCGGAGGGTCCTACACCGATAAACTCATCTTT. Translating it yields CACDTGGSYTDKLIF.

This clone was found a few times. A far larger clone is just one base off, so this is likely a read error. Within the sample, other DNA sequences also encode this same CDR3. The chain joins TRDV2 to TRDJ1; 12 positions agree with TRDD3. TCRdb lists no J gene, so it was determined here by aligning the DNA to germline. The CDR3 runs 16 residues. V dropped 3 bases and J dropped 4; count of bases not matched to a gene: 8. The germline gives CDR1 GEAIGNYY, CDR2 EKD. CDR3 DNA: TGTGCCTGTGACTCCCTACTGGGGGATACCCACGATAAACTCATCTTT. Encoded protein: CACDSLLGDTHDKLIF.

With respect to this clone: The likely explanation is a read error, given a far larger clone one base away. The sample contains more than one DNA sequence encoding this CDR3. CDR3 coding DNA: TGTGCTCTTGGGGATGTTCCTTCCGCCGGGGAACTCTCGCTCATCTTT. Residues: CALGDVPSAGELSLIF. This chain links TRDV1 with TRDJ1; TRDD2 might be the D (6 bases). CDR1 is TSWWSYY and CDR2 is QGS in the germline V gene. Trimming cost V 3 bases and J 11 bases, with 25 bases left between them. This CDR3 is built from 16 residues.

On this clone itself: The junction does not match germline at one end; this may be a read error. This chain joins TRDV1 and TRDJ1; the D gene is possibly TRDD3 (7 bases). The J gene, absent from TCRdb, was called here by matching the DNA to germline. This CDR3 region has 14 residues. The V gene's germline CDR1 is TSWWSYY and CDR2 QGS. CDR3 region: CSGGHLPAVDKLIF. Written as DNA, the CDR3 is TGCTCTGGGGGTCACCTTCCCGCAGTCGATAAACTCATCTTT.

Notes on this clone: Translating this DNA gives a protein that differs at residues 7 and 17 from the TCRdb one, which belongs to a much larger clone; a read error is likely, and the protein shown is this translation. This chain connects TRDV1 to TRDJ1; 7 bases align to TRDD2. This CDR3 spans 24 amino acids. The J segment lost 0 bases and the V segment lost 1 base, leaving 29 bases of the junction unmatched. Looked up from germline, CDR1 is TSWWSYY and CDR2 is QGS. The CDR3: CALGERCFLRTIPWEFLYTDKLIF. CDR3 DNA sequence: TGTGCTCTTGGGGAACGGTGCTTCCTAAGGACAATACCGTGGGAATTTCTGTACACCGATAAACTCATCTTT.

The J gene is uncalled and the V gene is TRDV1; the table's D gene call, TRDD3, was not cross checked with the DNA. The CDR3 spans 21 residues. Germline loops: CDR1 TSWWSYY, CDR2 QGS. The chain's CDR3 is CALGDPSLPTYWGEYTDKPIF. The CDR3 DNA is TGTGCTCTTGGGGATCCGAGCCTTCCTACGTACTGGGGGGAGTACACCGATAAACCCATCTTT.

This clone has more than one count but fewer than ten. TCRdb shows a much larger clone's protein in place of this DNA's translation, and the two differ at residue 19, likely through a read error; the protein shown is translated from the DNA. The V and J genes are TRDV2 and TRDJ1, with 13 nucleotides matching TRDD3. The J gene is absent in TCRdb and was assigned here via DNA matching to germline. Per germline, CDR1 GEAIGNYY and CDR2 EKD. V was pared by 1 base and J by 0 bases, with 25 bases of the junction left unmatched. The CDR3 loop spans 24 amino acids. CDR3 DNA: TGTGCCTGTGACACTGGCCCTATTTCCGGCAAAGTACTGGGGGATACGCTAAACACCGATAAACTCATCTTT. This gives the protein CACDTGPISGKVLGDTLNTDKLIF.

Comments on this clone: The translation of this DNA and the TCRdb protein of a much larger clone differ at residue 5, probably owing to a read error; the protein shown here is translated from the DNA. DNA for the CDR3: TGTGCTCTCAAGGCGGGTGGGGATACGTTGACAGCACAACTCTTCTTT. Its translation is CALKAGGDTLTAQLFF. The gene calls are TRDV1 and TRDJ2; 9 bases are a match to TRDD3. The CDR3 runs 16 residues. With V trimmed by 9 bases and J by 2 bases, 10 bases remained unmatched. Looked up from germline, CDR1 is TSWWSYY and CDR2 is QGS.

A few counts support this clone. The protein that TCRdb holds for this DNA derives from a much larger clone and differs from the translated DNA at residue 7, which likely indicates a read error; the protein shown here is translated from the DNA. The rearrangement joins TRDV2 to TRDJ2; 7 bases fit TRDD3. Here the J gene was assigned by germline matching of the DNA, as TCRdb has none. The CDR3 extends over 14 amino acids. Germline V CDR1 and CDR2: GEAIGNYY, EKD. Trimming took 1 base from V and 10 from J; bases not matched to a gene: 8. CDR3 sequence: CACDTSENWGQLFF. As DNA, the CDR3 is TGTGCCTGTGACACTTCGGAGAACTGGGGACAACTCTTCTTT.

In its sample, this clone was seen a few times. A far larger clone is off by one base, so a read error is likely. Other DNA variants within this sample encode the same CDR3. The rearrangement joins TRDV1 to TRDJ1; D might be TRDD2 or TRDD3, each matching 9 bases. The J gene, absent from TCRdb, was called here by matching the DNA to germline. There are 22 residues in the CDR3. Germline CDR1 TSWWSYY, CDR2 QGS. With 1 base removed from V and 1 base from J, the gap between germline ends came to 31 bases. In DNA form, the CDR3 reads TGTGCTCTTGGGGAACCCGGCCTTCCTACGTTCTTGGGGGATAGGGGCACCGATAAACTCATCTTT. It encodes CALGEPGLPTFLGDRGTDKLIF.

This clone was recorded at least ten times. This chain joins TRDV1 and TRDJ1; tentatively, D is TRDD3 (5 bases). The germline V gene has CDR1 TSWWSYY and CDR2 QGS. CDR3 length: 17 amino acids. Between the trimmed V and J ends, which lost 1 base and 2 bases, there was a span of 17 bases. CDR3 bases: TGTGCTCTTGGGGAACGAGCGGAGCCTGGGACAACCGATAAACTCATCTTT. This sequence encodes CALGERAEPGTTDKLIF.

This clone was counted between two and nine times. TCRdb's listed protein matches a much larger clone and diverges from this DNA's translation at residue 5, likely through a read error; the protein shown comes from the DNA. The V call is TRDV1, the J call TRDJ1; 7 bases fit TRDD3. TCRdb lists no J gene, so it was determined here by aligning the DNA to germline. Germline values: CDR1 TSWWSYY, CDR2 QGS. The CDR3 spans 19 residues. Trimming removed 4 bases from V and 3 bases from J; junction bases left unmatched: 20. In nucleotides, the CDR3 is TGTGCTCTTGGGGGACTAGAATGGTCGGTTAAGGGGGATCCCGATAAACTCATCTTT. It specifies CALGGLEWSVKGDPDKLIF.